The rows below give T cell receptor beta chains drawn from one sample of a study of beta chain features in type 1 diabetes. Only in-frame clones appear in the TCRdb table, and some are missing; sequencing was by immunoSEQ multiplex PCR. The sample includes a few hundred thousand clones, roughly a quarter of them seen just once. Sequenced material: naive CD4+ T cells from blood. All receptors derive from a woman under 40 with type 1 diabetes. Both conserved end residues are part of each CDR3. D genes are given only for firm matches. The size field is filled for only some rows; it gives once, few, many or a size class.

CASSPGHYQETQYF	TGTGCCAGCAGTCCTGGACACTACCAAGAGACCCAGTACTTC	.	.	TRBJ2-5	TRBV6-5
CSVARGDRGYYGYTF	TGCAGCGTCGCCAGGGGCGACAGGGGATACTATGGCTACACCTTC	TRBD1	.	TRBJ1-2	TRBV29-1
CASSQESGRDTQYF	TGTGCCAGCAGCCAAGAAAGCGGGAGGGATACGCAGTATTTT	TRBD2	.	TRBJ2-3	TRBV4-2
CASRIAGNYNEQFF	TGTGCCAGCAGGATAGCGGGGAACTACAATGAGCAGTTCTTC	TRBD2	.	TRBJ2-1	TRBV7-9
CASSLLENHNEQFF	TGTGCCAGCAGCTTACTCGAGAATCACAATGAGCAGTTCTTC	.	.	TRBJ2-1	TRBV7-3
CSVGLAKENEQFF	TGCAGCGTTGGACTAGCGAAGGAAAATGAGCAGTTCTTC	TRBD2	.	TRBJ2-1	TRBV29-1
CASSFRDTGYTF	TGTGCCAGCTCGTTCCGGGACACTGGCTACACCTTC	.	.	TRBJ1-2	TRBV18
CASSQDASGKYNEQFF	TGTGCCAGCAGCCAAGATGCTAGCGGGAAGTACAATGAGCAGTTCTTC	TRBD2	few	TRBJ2-1	TRBV4-2
CASSPYVKREGNEQFF	TGTGCCAGCTCACCATACGTTAAGCGGGAGGGCAATGAGCAGTTCTTC	TRBD2	.	TRBJ2-1	TRBV18
CAWSVSGRAGEQFF	TGTGCCTGGAGTGTCAGCGGGAGGGCCGGTGAGCAGTTCTTC	TRBD2	.	TRBJ2-1	TRBV30
CASSFVNYGYTF	TGTGCCAGCAGCTTCGTGAACTATGGCTACACCTTC	.	.	TRBJ1-2	TRBV7-8
CASSQAPGLAGETQYF	TGTGCCAGCAGCCAGGCTCCGGGACTAGCGGGAGAGACCCAGTACTTC	TRBD2	.	TRBJ2-5	TRBV4-2
CASSWAGSETQYF	TGCGCCAGCAGCTGGGCAGGGTCGGAGACCCAGTACTTC	.	few	TRBJ2-5	TRBV5-1
CASSEAGGRLNTEAFF	TGTGCCAGTAGTGAGGCAGGGGGTAGACTGAACACTGAAGCTTTCTTT	TRBD1	.	TRBJ1-1	TRBV19
CASKPNLAGGPGNEQFF	TGTGCCAGCAAGCCCAATCTAGCGGGAGGGCCGGGCAATGAGCAGTTCTTC	TRBD2	.	TRBJ2-1	TRBV27
CASSEARGRGTDTQYF	TGTGCCAGCAGCGAAGCGCGCGGGAGAGGAACAGATACGCAGTATTTT	TRBD2	few	TRBJ2-3	TRBV7-9
CASSLVPDQPQHF	TGCGCCAGCAGCTTGGTCCCCGATCAGCCCCAGCATTTT	.	.	TRBJ1-5	TRBV5-1
CASSFGGINYEQYF	TGTGCCAGCAGCTTTGGCGGGATTAACTACGAGCAGTACTTC	.	.	TRBJ2-7	TRBV7-2
CASSSLAKNIQYF	TGTGCCAGCAGCTCCCTAGCCAAAAACATTCAGTACTTC	.	.	TRBJ2-4	TRBV28
CASSPSWGGLETQYF	TGCGCCAGCAGCCCGTCCTGGGGGGGGCTGGAGACCCAGTACTTC	.	.	TRBJ2-5	TRBV4-1
CASQGANYGYTF	TGTGCCTCACAGGGGGCTAACTATGGCTACACCTTC	TRBD1	.	TRBJ1-2	TRBV30
CASSPQENTEAFF	TGTGCCAGCTCACCTCAGGAGAACACTGAAGCTTTCTTT	.	.	TRBJ1-1	TRBV18
CASSEWASGDTQYF	TGTGCCAGCAGTGAATGGGCTAGCGGAGATACGCAGTATTTT	TRBD2	.	TRBJ2-3	TRBV25-1